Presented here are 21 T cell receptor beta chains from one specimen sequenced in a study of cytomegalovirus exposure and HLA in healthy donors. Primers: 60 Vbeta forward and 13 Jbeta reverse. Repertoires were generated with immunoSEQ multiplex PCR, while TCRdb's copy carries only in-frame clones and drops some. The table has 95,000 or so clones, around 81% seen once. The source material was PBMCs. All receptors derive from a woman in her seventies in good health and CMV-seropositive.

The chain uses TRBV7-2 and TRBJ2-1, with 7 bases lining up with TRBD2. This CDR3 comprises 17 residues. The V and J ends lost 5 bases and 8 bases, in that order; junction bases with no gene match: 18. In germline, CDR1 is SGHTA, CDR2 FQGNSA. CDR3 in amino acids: CASSHSTGTMVLYEQFF. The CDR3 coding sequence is TGTGCCAGCAGCCACTCAACCGGGACTATGGTCCTCTATGAGCAGTTCTTC. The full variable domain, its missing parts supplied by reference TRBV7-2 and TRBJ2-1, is GAGVSQSPSNKVTEKGKDVELRCDPISGHTALYWYRQSLGQGLEFLIYFQGNSAPDKSGLPSDRFSAERTGGSVSTLTIQRTQQEDSAVYLCASSHSTGTMVLYEQFFGPGTRLTVL.

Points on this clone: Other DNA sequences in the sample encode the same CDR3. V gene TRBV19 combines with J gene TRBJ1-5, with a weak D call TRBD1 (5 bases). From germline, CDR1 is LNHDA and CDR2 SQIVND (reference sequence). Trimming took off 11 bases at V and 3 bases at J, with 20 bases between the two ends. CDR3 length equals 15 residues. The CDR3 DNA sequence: TGTGCCTCTCGGTCCGCCGGGGGGGACAATCAGCCCCAGCATTTT. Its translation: CASRSAGGDNQPQHF.

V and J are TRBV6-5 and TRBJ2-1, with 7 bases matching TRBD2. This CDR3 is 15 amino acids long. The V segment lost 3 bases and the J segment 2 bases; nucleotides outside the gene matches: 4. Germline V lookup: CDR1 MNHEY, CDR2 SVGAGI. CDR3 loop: CASSYSAGPYNEQFF. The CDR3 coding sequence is TGTGCCAGCAGTTATTCAGCGGGGCCCTACAATGAGCAGTTCTTC.

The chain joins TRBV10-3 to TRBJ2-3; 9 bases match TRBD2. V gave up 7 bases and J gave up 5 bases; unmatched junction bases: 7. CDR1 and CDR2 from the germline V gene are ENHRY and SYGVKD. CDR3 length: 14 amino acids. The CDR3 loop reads CAIKGGSGRDTQYF. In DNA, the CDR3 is TGTGCCATCAAGGGTGGTAGCGGGAGAGATACGCAGTATTTT.

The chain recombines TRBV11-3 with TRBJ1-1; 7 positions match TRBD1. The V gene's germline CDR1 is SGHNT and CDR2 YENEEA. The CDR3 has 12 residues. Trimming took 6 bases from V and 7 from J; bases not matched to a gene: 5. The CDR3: CASSIRDSEAFF. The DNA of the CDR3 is TGTGCCAGCAGTATCCGGGACAGTGAAGCTTTCTTT.

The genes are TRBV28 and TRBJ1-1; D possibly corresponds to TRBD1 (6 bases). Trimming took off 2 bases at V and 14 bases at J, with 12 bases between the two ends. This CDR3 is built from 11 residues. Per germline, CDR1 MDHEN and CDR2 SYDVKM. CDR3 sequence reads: CASSLRQGWFF. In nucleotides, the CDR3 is TGTGCCAGCAGTTTACGGCAGGGGTGGTTCTTT.

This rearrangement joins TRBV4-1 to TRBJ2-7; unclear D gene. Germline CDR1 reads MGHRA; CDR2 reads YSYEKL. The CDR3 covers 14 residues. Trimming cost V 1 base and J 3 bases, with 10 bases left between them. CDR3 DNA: TGCGCCAGCAGCCAAGGAGATACCGACTACGAGCAGTACTTC. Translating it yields CASSQGDTDYEQYF.

For the CDR3, the DNA is TGTGCCTGGAGTAATCGAGATACGCAGTATTTT. It codes for CAWSNRDTQYF. The chain employs TRBV30 and TRBJ2-3; D remains unclear. V was shortened by 2 bases and J by 5 bases, with 5 bases between the two germline ends. The V gene's germline CDR1 is GTSNPN and CDR2 SVGIG (reference sequence). CDR3 length: 11 amino acids.

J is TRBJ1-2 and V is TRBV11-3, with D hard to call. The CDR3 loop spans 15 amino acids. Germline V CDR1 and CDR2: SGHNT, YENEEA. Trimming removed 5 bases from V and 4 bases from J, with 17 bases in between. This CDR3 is CASSTRERAAYGYTF. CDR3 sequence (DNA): TGTGCCAGCAGCACCCGGGAGAGAGCCGCCTATGGCTACACCTTC.

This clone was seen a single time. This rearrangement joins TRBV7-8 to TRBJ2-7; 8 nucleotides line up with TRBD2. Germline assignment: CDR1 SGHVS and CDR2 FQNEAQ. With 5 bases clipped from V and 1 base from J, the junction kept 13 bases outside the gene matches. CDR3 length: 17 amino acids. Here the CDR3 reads CASSALPGLGTSYEQYF. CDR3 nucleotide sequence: TGTGCCAGCAGCGCACTCCCGGGACTAGGGACTTCCTACGAGCAGTACTTC. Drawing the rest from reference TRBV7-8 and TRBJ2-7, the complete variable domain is GAGVSQSPRYKVAKRGQDVALRCDPISGHVSLFWYQQALGQGPEFLTYFQNEAQLDKSGLPSDRFFAERPEGSVSTLKIQRTQQEDSAVYLCASSALPGLGTSYEQYFGPGTRLTVT.

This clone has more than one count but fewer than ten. The CDR3 protein is CASSETTATFSGNTIYF. In DNA, the CDR3 is TGTGCCAGTAGTGAAACGACAGCCACTTTCTCTGGAAACACCATATATTTT. The J gene is TRBJ1-3, the V gene TRBV19, with D perhaps TRBD1 (5 bases). This CDR3 region has 17 residues. V lost 5 bases and J 0 bases, leaving 17 bases between the germline ends. The germline gives CDR1 LNHDA, CDR2 SQIVND (reference sequence).

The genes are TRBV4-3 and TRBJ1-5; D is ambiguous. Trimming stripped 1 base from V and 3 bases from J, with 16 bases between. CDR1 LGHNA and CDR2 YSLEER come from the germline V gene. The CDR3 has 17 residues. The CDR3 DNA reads TGCGCCAGCAGCCAAGGAGAATGGGCCTCCGTCAATCAGCCCCAGCATTTT. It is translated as CASSQGEWASVNQPQHF.

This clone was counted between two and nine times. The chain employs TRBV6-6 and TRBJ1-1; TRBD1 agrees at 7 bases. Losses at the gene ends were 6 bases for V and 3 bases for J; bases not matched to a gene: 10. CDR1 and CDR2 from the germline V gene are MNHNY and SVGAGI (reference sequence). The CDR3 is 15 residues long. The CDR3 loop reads CASRDSQGPYTEAFF. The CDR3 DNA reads TGTGCCAGCAGGGATTCACAGGGGCCCTACACTGAAGCTTTCTTT.

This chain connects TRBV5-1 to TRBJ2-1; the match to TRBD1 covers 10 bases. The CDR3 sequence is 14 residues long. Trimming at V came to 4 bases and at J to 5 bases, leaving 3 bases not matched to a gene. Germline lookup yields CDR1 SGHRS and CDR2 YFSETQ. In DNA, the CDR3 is TGCGCCAGCAGCCCGGGACAGGGGAACAATGAGCAGTTCTTC. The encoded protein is CASSPGQGNNEQFF.

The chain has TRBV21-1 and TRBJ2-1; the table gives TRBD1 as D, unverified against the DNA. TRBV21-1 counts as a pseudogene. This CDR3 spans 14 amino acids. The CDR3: CASSKGHRVNEQFF. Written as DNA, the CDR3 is TGTGCCAGCAGCAAAGGACACCGTGTGAATGAGCAGTTCTTC.

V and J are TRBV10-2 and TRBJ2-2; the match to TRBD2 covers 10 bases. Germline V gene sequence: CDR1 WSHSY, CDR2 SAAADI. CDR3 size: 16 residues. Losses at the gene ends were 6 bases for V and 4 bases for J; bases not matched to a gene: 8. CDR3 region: CASRTTGTSVTGELFF. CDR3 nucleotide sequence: TGCGCCAGCAGAACAACCGGGACTAGCGTCACCGGGGAGCTGTTTTTT.

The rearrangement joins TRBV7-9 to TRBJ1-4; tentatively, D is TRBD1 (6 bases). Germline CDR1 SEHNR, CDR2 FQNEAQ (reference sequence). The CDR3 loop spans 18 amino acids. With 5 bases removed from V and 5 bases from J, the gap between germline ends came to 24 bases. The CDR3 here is CASSPVVQGRRMNEKLFF. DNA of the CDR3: TGTGCCAGCAGCCCCGTGGTACAGGGCCGGCGAATGAATGAAAAACTGTTTTTT.

The CDR3 region has the DNA TGTGCCAGCAGCCAAACAGCCGAGCGGGGGCCGTTGGCCCAGTACTTC. It translates to CASSQTAERGPLAQYF. The chain has TRBV4-2 and TRBJ2-5; 8 positions agree with TRBD2. The CDR3 contains 16 residues. J gave up 9 bases and V 2 bases, and 14 bases lay outside the gene matches. Germline V gene data show CDR1 as LGHNA and CDR2 as YNFKEQ.

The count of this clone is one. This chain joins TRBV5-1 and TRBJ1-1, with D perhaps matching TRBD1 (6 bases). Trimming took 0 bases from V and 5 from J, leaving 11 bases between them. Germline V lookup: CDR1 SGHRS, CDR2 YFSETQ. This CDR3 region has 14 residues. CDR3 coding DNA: TGCGCCAGCAGCTTGGGACAGGTCGGAACTGAAGCTTTCTTT. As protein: CASSLGQVGTEAFF.

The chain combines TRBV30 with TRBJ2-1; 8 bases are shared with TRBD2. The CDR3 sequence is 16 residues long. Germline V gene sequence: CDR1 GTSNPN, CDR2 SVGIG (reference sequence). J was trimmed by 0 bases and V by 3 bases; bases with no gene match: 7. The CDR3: CAWRILLADSYNEQFF. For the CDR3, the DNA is TGTGCCTGGAGGATATTACTAGCGGACTCCTACAATGAGCAGTTCTTC.

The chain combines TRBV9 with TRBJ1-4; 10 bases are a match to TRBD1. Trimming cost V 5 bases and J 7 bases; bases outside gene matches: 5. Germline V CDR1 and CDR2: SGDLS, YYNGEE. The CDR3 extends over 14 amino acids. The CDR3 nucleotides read TGTGCCAGCAGTCCGGGACAGGGGACTGAAAAACTGTTTTTT. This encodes CASSPGQGTEKLFF.